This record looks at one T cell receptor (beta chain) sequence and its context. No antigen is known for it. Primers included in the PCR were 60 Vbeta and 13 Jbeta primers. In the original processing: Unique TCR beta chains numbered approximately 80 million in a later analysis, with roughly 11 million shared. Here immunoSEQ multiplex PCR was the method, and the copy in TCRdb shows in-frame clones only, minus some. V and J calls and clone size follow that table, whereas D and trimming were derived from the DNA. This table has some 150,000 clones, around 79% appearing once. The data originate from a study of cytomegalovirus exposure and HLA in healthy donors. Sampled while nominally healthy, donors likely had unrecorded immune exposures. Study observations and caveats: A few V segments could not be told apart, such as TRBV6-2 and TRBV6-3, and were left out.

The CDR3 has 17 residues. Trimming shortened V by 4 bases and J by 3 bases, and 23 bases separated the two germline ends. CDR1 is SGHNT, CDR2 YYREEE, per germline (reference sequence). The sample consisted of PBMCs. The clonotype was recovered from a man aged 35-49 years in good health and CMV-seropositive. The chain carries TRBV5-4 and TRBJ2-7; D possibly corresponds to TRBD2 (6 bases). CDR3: CASSRGVPGTFNYEQYF. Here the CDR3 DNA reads TGTGCCAGCAGCCGCGGAGTCCCCGGGACTTTTAACTACGAGCAGTACTTC.